Listed here are 3 T cell receptor beta chains from one sample, sequenced in a study of T-cell memory formation after mild COVID-19. TCRdb independently ran MiXCR on the 5' RACE reads; one entry per CDR3 protein. The data contain 250,000 to 300,000 distinct CDR3 sequences, under 20% of them singletons. The sequenced sample was PBMCs or a T cell subset sorted from them (not recorded which). The source of these receptors is a young man who had mild COVID-19 (a few samples of this study predate the infection). Cell type and time point are not known.

The V and J genes are TRBV5-1 and TRBJ1-1; D is undetermined. This CDR3 spans 14 amino acids. Trimming cost V 4 bases and J 0 bases, with 10 bases left between them. Per germline, CDR1 SGHRS and CDR2 YFSETQ. CDR3 in DNA: TGCGCCAGCAGCCACGGGCAGATGAACACTGAAGCTTTCTTT. Encoded protein: CASSHGQMNTEAFF.

The table lists this clonotype with many counts. The V call is TRBV5-1, the J call TRBJ2-7; no clear D gene. Germline assignment: CDR1 SGHRS and CDR2 YFSETQ. V was shortened by 0 bases and J by 5 bases, with 15 bases between the two germline ends. The CDR3 runs to 15 residues. The CDR3 sequence: CASSLGHAPSDEQYV. DNA of the CDR3: TGCGCCAGCAGCTTGGGGCACGCGCCCAGCGACGAGCAGTACGTC.

The chain has TRBV20-1 and TRBJ1-6; D is ambiguous. The CDR3 consists of 16 residues. With 0 bases removed from V and 7 bases from J, the gap between germline ends came to 16 bases. CDR1 is DFQATT, CDR2 SNEGSKA, per germline (reference sequence). The DNA of the CDR3 is TGCAGTGCTAGAGATGGGCGGCTAGCTCAGAATTCACCCCTCCACTTT. Translated, it gives CSARDGRLAQNSPLHF.